The 22 T cell receptor beta chains given below trace back to one sample, sequenced in a study of Ad26.COV2.S vaccination and SARS-CoV-2 variants. Noted treatment: 19 received Ad26.COV2.S at low or high dose, single or two shots; about 5 received placebo; per-sample allocation not given. The study sampled participants on day 63 after the first vaccine or placebo injection. Assay: immunoSEQ multiplex PCR; the TCRdb copy retains only in-frame clones and omits some. The table shows about half a million clones, with 89% occurring only once. This specimen consisted of peripheral blood, obtained in a trial of Ad26.COV2.S vaccine versus placebo. These receptors all come from a person between 18 and 59 years old who received the Ad26.COV2.S COVID-19 vaccine or a placebo.

This chain links TRBV2 with TRBJ1-4; D might be TRBD1 (5 bases). V lost 1 base, J lost 8 bases, and 14 bases lay in between. Germline V gene sequence: CDR1 SNHLY, CDR2 FYNNEI. This CDR3 has 15 amino acids. CDR3 in amino acids: CASSEVRGIGEKLFF. The CDR3 DNA reads TGTGCCAGCAGTGAAGTTAGGGGTATTGGAGAAAAACTGTTTTTT.

The V gene is TRBV30, the J gene TRBJ2-7; a weak D match, TRBD1 (5 bases). Germline values: CDR1 GTSNPN, CDR2 SVGIG (reference sequence). The V end was cut by 6 bases, the J end by 3 bases, with 12 bases between. This CDR3 has 12 amino acids. CDR3 in amino acids: CACTHQGYEQYF. The DNA of the CDR3 is TGTGCCTGTACCCACCAGGGCTACGAGCAGTACTTC.

This clone came up a few times. In nucleotides, the CDR3 is TGTGCCAGCAGTGACCGCCCCTCCTACGAGCAGTACTTC. Residues: CASSDRPSYEQYF. J is TRBJ2-7 and V is TRBV12-3 or TRBV12-4; no reliable D call. This CDR3 has 13 amino acids. Trimming removed 5 bases at V and 0 bases at J, with 8 bases between.

The rearrangement links TRBV12-3 or TRBV12-4 to TRBJ1-2; D is undetermined. There are 12 residues in the CDR3. V lost 7 bases to trimming and J lost 3 bases, with 9 bases between them. In DNA, the CDR3 is TGTGCCAGCACTCGGTCGTACTATGGCTACACCTTC. Its translation is CASTRSYYGYTF.

This chain joins TRBV2 and TRBJ2-2, with unresolved D. V lost 2 bases to trimming and J lost 5 bases, with 15 bases between them. CDR1 is SNHLY and CDR2 is FYNNEI in the germline V gene. This CDR3 is built from 16 residues. CDR3 residues: CASSEQRGVGTGELFF. The CDR3 coding sequence is TGTGCCAGCAGTGAACAGAGAGGAGTTGGGACCGGGGAGCTGTTTTTT.

This clone was found a few times. The gene calls are TRBV18 and TRBJ1-2, with a weak D call TRBD1 (6 bases). V lost 6 bases to trimming and J lost 5 bases, with 16 bases between them. Germline CDR1 and CDR2: KGHSH and LQKENI. The CDR3 has 14 amino acids. The CDR3 sequence is CASSSTGALYGYTF. CDR3 sequence (DNA): TGTGCCAGCTCGTCGACAGGCGCCCTTTATGGCTACACCTTC.

The chain combines TRBV4-1 with TRBJ2-7; D unclear. The V end lost 1 base, the J end lost 0 bases, and 4 bases lay between the germline ends. The germline V gene encodes CDR1 MGHRA and CDR2 YSYEKL. The CDR3 contains 13 residues. Here the CDR3 DNA reads TGCGCCAGCAGCCAAGGGCTCTCCTACGAGCAGTACTTC. Translating gives CASSQGLSYEQYF.

The rearrangement uses TRBV9 and TRBJ1-5; 10 nucleotides agree with TRBD1. Trimming at V came to 5 bases and at J to 7 bases, leaving 9 bases not matched to a gene. CDR1 and CDR2 (germline): SGDLS, YYNGEE. The CDR3 covers 15 residues. The CDR3, as DNA: TGTGCCAGCAGTCGATCCGGGACAGGGGAACAGCCCCAGCATTTT. It translates to CASSRSGTGEQPQHF.

V usage is TRBV2 and J usage is TRBJ1-6, with D unresolved. V lost 2 bases and J lost 9, with 17 bases in between. Germline CDR1 reads SNHLY; CDR2 reads FYNNEI. The CDR3 loop spans 16 amino acids. The CDR3 coding sequence is TGTGCCAGCAGTGAATGGTTCACGCAAAGTGGTTCACCCCTCCACTTT. As protein: CASSEWFTQSGSPLHF. The full variable domain, rest sourced from reference TRBV2 and TRBJ1-6, is EPEVTQTPSHQVTQMGQEVILRCVPISNHLYFYWYRQILGQKVEFLVSFYNNEISEKSEIFDDQFSVERPDGSNFTLKIRSTKLEDSAMYFCASSEWFTQSGSPLHFGNGTRLTVT.

This clone was observed once. The V call is TRBV5-1, the J call TRBJ2-1; D may be TRBD2 (5 bases). Germline CDR1 is SGHRS and CDR2 is YFSETQ. The CDR3 totals 15 residues. V dropped 1 base and J dropped 1 base, with 9 bases sitting between them. The CDR3 reads CASSLRGFSYNEQFF. The DNA of the CDR3 is TGCGCCAGCAGCTTGCGGGGATTTTCCTACAATGAGCAGTTCTTC. The variable domain in full, with the rest retrieved from reference TRBV5-1 and TRBJ2-1, is KAGVTQTPRYLIKTRGQQVTLSCSPISGHRSVSWYQQTPGQGLQFLFEYFSETQRNKGNFPGRFSGRQFSNSRSEMNVSTLELGDSALYLCASSLRGFSYNEQFFGPGTRLTVL.

The chain links TRBV3-1 (or the pseudogene TRBV3-2) to TRBJ1-4, with D perhaps TRBD1 (5 bases). V lost 6 bases and J 4 bases, leaving 15 bases between the germline ends. The CDR3 runs to 15 residues. CDR1 and CDR2 (germline): LGHDT, YNNKEL (reference sequence). The CDR3 reads CASSNGGVRNEKLFF. The CDR3 bases are TGTGCCAGCAGTAATGGGGGGGTCCGTAATGAAAAACTGTTTTTT.

The chain employs TRBV28 and TRBJ1-4; no firm D call. From germline, CDR1 is MDHEN and CDR2 SYDVKM. This CDR3 spans 12 amino acids. Trimming left V 2 bases short and J 8 bases short, with 6 bases between. CDR3 sequence reads: CASSLLDEKLFF. The CDR3 coding sequence is TGTGCCAGCAGTTTACTCGACGAAAAACTGTTTTTT.

V usage is TRBV16 and J usage is TRBJ2-6; D gene ambiguous. V was shortened by 2 bases and J by 0 bases, with 8 bases between the two germline ends. CDR3 length: 16 residues. Germline V CDR1 and CDR2: KGHSY, FQNENV. CDR3 in DNA: TGTGCCAGCAGCCAAGTACAGAGCTCTGGGGCCAACGTCCTGACTTTC. Translation gives CASSQVQSSGANVLTF.

The V call is TRBV14, the J call TRBJ1-1; D is undetermined. Germline V CDR1 and CDR2: SGHDN, FVKESK. V was pared by 5 bases and J by 4 bases, with 14 bases between. This CDR3 contains 14 residues. The CDR3 nucleotides are TGTGCCAGCAGCACCCAACACGGTTTCACTGAAGCTTTCTTT. It encodes CASSTQHGFTEAFF.

CDR3 residues: CASSPWEGNGNTIYF. DNA of the CDR3: TGTGCCAGCAGCCCATGGGAGGGAAACGGAAACACCATATATTTT. The chain is built from TRBV21-1 and TRBJ1-3. TRBV21-1 is marked as a pseudogene. The CDR3 has 15 residues.

The chain employs TRBV5-1 and TRBJ1-2, with unresolved D. V lost 4 bases to trimming and J lost 5 bases, with 12 bases between them. Germline loops: CDR1 SGHRS, CDR2 YFSETQ. The CDR3 covers 13 residues. The CDR3 spells CASSPPYPYGYTF. CDR3 DNA: TGCGCCAGCAGCCCCCCGTATCCGTATGGCTACACCTTC.

The gene calls are TRBV12-3 or TRBV12-4 and TRBJ1-5, with D possibly TRBD1 on 6 matching bases. V lost 7 bases, J lost 4 bases, and 11 bases lay in between. The CDR3 runs 13 residues. In nucleotides, the CDR3 is TGTGCCAGCACCGACAGGAAGAATCAGCCCCAGCATTTT. Its protein is CASTDRKNQPQHF.

The rearrangement links TRBV29-1 to TRBJ1-2; maybe TRBD1 (5 bases). CDR3 length: 12 amino acids. In germline, CDR1 is SQVTM, CDR2 ANQGSEA. Trimming took 5 bases from V and 4 from J, leaving 11 bases between them. CDR3 sequence (DNA): TGCAGCGTTCCCACGAGGGGCTATGGCTACACCTTC. Translating it yields CSVPTRGYGYTF.

The V call is TRBV7-2, the J call TRBJ1-6; no clear D gene. Germline CDR1 reads SGHTA; CDR2 reads FQGNSA. V gave up 1 base and J gave up 16 bases, with 11 bases separating them. The CDR3 is 12 amino acids. The CDR3 DNA reads TGTGCCAGCAGCTTAGTCGGGATTTTACTCCACTTT. Its protein is CASSLVGILLHF. The whole variable domain, remainder taken from reference TRBV7-2 and TRBJ1-6, is GAGVSQSPSNKVTEKGKDVELRCDPISGHTALYWYRQSLGQGLEFLIYFQGNSAPDKSGLPSDRFSAERTGGSVSTLTIQRTQQEDSAVYLCASSLVGILLHFGNGTRLTVT.

Here the CDR3 DNA reads TGTGCCAGCAGCCTCCGACAGTTATCATTCGATACGCAGTATTTT. Translated, it gives CASSLRQLSFDTQYF. The chain carries TRBV11-2 and TRBJ2-3; D is perhaps TRBD1 (5 bases). Germline CDR1 and CDR2: SGHAT and FQNNGV. The V end was cut by 5 bases, the J end by 6 bases, with 18 bases between. CDR3 length: 15 amino acids.

The genes are TRBV11-2 and TRBJ1-4; D may be TRBD1 (5 bases). This CDR3 spans 15 amino acids. Germline lookup yields CDR1 SGHAT and CDR2 FQNNGV. Trimming left V 3 bases short and J 4 bases short, with 12 bases between. The CDR3 protein is CASSFGTGFNEKLFF. The CDR3, as DNA: TGTGCCAGCAGCTTCGGAACAGGTTTTAATGAAAAACTGTTTTTT.

The gene calls are TRBV11-2 and TRBJ2-1; 10 bases map to TRBD2. Germline V gene data show CDR1 as SGHAT and CDR2 as FQNNGV. V gave up 5 bases and J gave up 9 bases; unmatched junction bases: 13. The CDR3 spans 16 residues. CDR3 amino acids: CASSATSGGALVEQFF. CDR3 DNA: TGTGCCAGCAGCGCCACAAGCGGGGGGGCCTTGGTTGAGCAGTTCTTC.